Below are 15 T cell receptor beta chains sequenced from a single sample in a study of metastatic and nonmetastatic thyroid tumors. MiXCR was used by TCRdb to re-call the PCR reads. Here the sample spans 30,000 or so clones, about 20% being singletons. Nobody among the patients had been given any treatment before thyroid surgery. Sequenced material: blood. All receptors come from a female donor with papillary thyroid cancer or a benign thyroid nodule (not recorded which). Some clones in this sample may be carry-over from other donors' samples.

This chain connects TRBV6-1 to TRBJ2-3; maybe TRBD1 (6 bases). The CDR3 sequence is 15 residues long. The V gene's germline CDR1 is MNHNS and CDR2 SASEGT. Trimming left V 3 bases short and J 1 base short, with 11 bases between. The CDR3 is CASSDTPGGTDTQYF. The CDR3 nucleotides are TGTGCCAGCAGTGACACCCCAGGGGGCACAGATACGCAGTATTTT.

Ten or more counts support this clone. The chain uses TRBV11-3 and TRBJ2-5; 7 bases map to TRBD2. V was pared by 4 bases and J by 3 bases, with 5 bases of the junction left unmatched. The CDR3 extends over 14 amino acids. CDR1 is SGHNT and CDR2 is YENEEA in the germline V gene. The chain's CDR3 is CASSYQGGEETQYF. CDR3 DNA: TGTGCCAGCAGCTACCAGGGAGGGGAAGAGACCCAGTACTTC. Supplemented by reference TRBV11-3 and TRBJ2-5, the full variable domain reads EAGVVQSPRYKIIEKKQPVAFWCNPISGHNTLYWYLQNLGQGPELLIRYENEEAVDDSQLPKDRFSAERLKGVDSTLKIQPAELGDSAVYLCASSYQGGEETQYFGPGTRLLVL.

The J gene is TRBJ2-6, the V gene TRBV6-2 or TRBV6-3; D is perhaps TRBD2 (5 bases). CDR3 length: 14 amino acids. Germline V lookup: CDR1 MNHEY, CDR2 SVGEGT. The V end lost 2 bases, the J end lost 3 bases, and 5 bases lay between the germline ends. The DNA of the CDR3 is TGTGCCAGCAGTTACGGAGGTGGGGCCAACGTCCTGACTTTC. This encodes CASSYGGGANVLTF.

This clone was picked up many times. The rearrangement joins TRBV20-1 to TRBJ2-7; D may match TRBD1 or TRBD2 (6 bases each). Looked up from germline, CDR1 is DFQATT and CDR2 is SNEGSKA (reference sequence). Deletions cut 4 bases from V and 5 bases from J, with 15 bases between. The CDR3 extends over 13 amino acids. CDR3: CSAIEGEADEQYF. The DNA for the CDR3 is TGCAGTGCTATCGAGGGGGAGGCAGACGAGCAGTACTTC.

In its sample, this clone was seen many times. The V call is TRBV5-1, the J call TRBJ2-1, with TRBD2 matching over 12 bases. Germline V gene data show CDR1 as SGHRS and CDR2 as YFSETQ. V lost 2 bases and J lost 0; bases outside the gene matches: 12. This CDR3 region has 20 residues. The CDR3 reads CASSLSPPTSGGSSYNEQFF. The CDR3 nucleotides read TGCGCCAGCAGCTTATCCCCCCCTACTAGCGGGGGGAGCTCCTACAATGAGCAGTTCTTC.

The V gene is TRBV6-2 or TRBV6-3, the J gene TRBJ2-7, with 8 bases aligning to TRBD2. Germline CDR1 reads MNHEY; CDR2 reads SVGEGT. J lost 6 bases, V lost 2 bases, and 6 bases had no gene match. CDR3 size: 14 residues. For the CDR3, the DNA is TGTGCCAGCAGTTACCTTGGGACTAGAAGCGAGCAGTACTTC. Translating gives CASSYLGTRSEQYF.

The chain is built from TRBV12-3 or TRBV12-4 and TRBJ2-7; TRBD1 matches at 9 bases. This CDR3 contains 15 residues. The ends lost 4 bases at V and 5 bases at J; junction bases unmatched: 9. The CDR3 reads CASSSPGQGIHEQYF. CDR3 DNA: TGTGCCAGCAGTTCGCCCGGACAGGGGATACACGAGCAGTACTTC.

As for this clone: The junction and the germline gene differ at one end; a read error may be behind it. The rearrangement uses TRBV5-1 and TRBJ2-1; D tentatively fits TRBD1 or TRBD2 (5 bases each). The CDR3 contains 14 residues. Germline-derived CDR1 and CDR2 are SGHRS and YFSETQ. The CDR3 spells CSSSSTGPPNEQFF. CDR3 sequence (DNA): TGCTCCAGCAGCTCAACGGGACCCCCCAATGAGCAGTTCTTC.

The CDR3 protein is CASGLAESYEQYF. The CDR3 coding sequence is TGTGCCAGCGGGTTAGCGGAATCCTACGAGCAGTACTTC. The V and J genes are TRBV6-1 and TRBJ2-7, with a possible D match to TRBD2 (6 bases). V lost 8 bases and J 1 base, leaving 12 bases between the germline ends. Germline loops: CDR1 MNHNS, CDR2 SASEGT. The CDR3 loop spans 13 amino acids.

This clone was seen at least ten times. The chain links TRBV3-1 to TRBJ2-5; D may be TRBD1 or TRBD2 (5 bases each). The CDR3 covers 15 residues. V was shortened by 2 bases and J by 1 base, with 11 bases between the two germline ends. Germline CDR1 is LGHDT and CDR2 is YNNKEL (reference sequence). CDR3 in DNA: TGTGCCAGCAGCCAATACGCAGGGACCCAAGAGACCCAGTACTTC. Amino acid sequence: CASSQYAGTQETQYF.

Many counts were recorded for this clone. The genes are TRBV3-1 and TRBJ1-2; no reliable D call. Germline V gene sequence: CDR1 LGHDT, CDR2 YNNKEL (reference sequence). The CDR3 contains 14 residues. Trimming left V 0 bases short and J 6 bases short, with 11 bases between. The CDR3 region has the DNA TGTGCCAGCAGCCAAGAAGGATCGGGCAATGGCTACACCTTC. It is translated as CASSQEGSGNGYTF. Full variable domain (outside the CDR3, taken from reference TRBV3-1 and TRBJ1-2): DTAVSQTPKYLVTQMGNDKSIKCEQNLGHDTMYWYKQDSKKFLKIMFSYNNKELIINETVPNRFSPKSPDKAHLNLHINSLELGDSAVYFCASSQEGSGNGYTFGSGTRLTVV.

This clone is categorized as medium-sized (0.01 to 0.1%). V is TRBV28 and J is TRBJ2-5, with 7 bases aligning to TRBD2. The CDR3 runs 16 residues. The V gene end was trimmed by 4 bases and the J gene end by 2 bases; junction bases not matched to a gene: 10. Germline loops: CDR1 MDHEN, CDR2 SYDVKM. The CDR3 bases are TGTGCCAGCAGTTCGGGGGAGGGTCCACCTCAAGAGACCCAGTACTTC. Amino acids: CASSSGEGPPQETQYF.

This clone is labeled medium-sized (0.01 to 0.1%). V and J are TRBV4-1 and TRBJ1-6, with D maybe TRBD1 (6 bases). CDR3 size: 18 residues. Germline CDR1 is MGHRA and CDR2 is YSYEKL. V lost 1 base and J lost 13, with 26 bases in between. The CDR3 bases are TGCGCCAGCAGCCAAGGGACCCGGACAGCCGCCTCAAGGGCGCCCCTCCACTTT. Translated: CASSQGTRTAASRAPLHF.

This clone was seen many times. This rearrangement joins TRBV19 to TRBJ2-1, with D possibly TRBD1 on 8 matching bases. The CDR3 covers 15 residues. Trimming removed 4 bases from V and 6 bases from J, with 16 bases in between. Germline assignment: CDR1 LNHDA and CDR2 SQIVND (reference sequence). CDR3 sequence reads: CASSTLDREGNEQFF. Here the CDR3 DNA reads TGTGCCAGTAGTACCCTGGACAGGGAGGGCAATGAGCAGTTCTTC.

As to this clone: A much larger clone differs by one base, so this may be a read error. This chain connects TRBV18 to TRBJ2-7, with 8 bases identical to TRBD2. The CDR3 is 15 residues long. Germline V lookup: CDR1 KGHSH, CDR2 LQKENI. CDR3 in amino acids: CASSPRAGVLYGQYF. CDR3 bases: TGTGCCAGCTCACCACGAGCGGGGGTCCTCTACGGGCAGTACTTC.